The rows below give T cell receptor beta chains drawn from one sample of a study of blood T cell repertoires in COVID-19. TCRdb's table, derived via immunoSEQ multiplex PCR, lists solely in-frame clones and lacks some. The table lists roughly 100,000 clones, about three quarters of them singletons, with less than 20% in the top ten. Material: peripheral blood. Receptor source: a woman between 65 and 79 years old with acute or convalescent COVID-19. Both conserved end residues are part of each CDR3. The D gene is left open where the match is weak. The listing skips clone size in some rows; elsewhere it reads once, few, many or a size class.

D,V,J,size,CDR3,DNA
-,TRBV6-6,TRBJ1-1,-,CAGSPSGMNTEAFF,TGTGCCGGCAGTCCCTCCGGGATGAACACTGAAGCTTTCTTT
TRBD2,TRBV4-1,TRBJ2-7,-,CASSQEGPGTSGGFSYEQYF,TGCGCCAGCAGCCAAGAGGGCCCGGGGACTAGCGGGGGCTTCTCCTACGAGCAGTACTTC
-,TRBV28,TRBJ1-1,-,CASRSLQGEAFF,TGTGCCAGCAGGTCACTCCAGGGGGAAGCTTTCTTT
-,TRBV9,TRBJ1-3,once,CASSVGSTWGNTIYF,TGTGCCAGCAGCGTAGGTAGCACTTGGGGAAACACCATATATTTT
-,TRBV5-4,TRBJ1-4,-,CASSNPTENEKLFF,TGTGCCAGCAGCAACCCGACAGAGAATGAAAAACTGTTTTTT
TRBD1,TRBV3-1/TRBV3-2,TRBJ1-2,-,CASSLRTGQAGYTF,TGTGCCAGCAGCCTCCGGACAGGCCAAGCTGGCTACACCTTC
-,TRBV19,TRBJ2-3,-,CASSFGVTDTQYF,TGTGCCAGTAGTTTCGGGGTTACAGATACGCAGTATTTT
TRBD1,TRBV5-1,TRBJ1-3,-,CASSPVGTGGDPGNTIYF,TGCGCCAGCAGCCCGGTGGGGACAGGGGGCGATCCTGGAAACACCATATATTTT
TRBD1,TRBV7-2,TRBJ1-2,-,CASSLAQAGGPDRTF,TGTGCCAGCAGCTTAGCGCAGGCAGGGGGCCCCGATCGCACCTTC
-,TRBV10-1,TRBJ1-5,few,CASSWGGQPQHF,TGCGCCAGCAGTTGGGGCGGTCAGCCCCAGCATTTT
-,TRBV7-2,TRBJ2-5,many,CASSFRGYETQYF,TGTGCCAGCAGCTTCCGGGGATATGAGACCCAGTACTTC
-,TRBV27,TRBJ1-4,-,CASSFRRAGELFF,TGTGCCAGCAGTTTCAGGAGGGCTGGGGAACTGTTTTTT
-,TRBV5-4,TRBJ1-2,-,CASSLPGDYGYTF,TGTGCCAGCAGCTTGCCGGGGGACTATGGCTACACCTTC
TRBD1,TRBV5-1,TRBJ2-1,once,CASDTGGGEQFF,TGCGCCAGCGATACAGGGGGCGGTGAGCAGTTCTTC
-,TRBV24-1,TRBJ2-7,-,CATSDYLQWYF,TGTGCCACCAGTGATTATCTGCAGTGGTACTTC
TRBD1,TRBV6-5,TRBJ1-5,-,CASSRTGGGQPQHF,TGTGCCAGCAGCCGGACAGGGGGAGGTCAGCCCCAGCATTTT
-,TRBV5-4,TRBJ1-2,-,CASSSSWEGGYTF,TGTGCCAGCAGCTCTTCATGGGAGGGGGGCTACACCTTC
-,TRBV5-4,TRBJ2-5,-,CASSDDRTQYF,TGTGCCAGCAGCGATGATAGGACCCAGTACTTC
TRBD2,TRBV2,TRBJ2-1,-,CASSDSRLAGTKQFF,TGTGCCAGCAGTGACTCTCGACTAGCGGGAACGAAGCAGTTCTTC
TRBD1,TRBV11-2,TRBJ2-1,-,CASSFGTGGRDEQFF,TGTGCCAGCAGCTTTGGGACAGGGGGCAGGGATGAGCAGTTCTTC
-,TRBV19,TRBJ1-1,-,CASSPAGGTEAFF,TGTGCCAGTAGCCCGGCGGGCGGAACTGAAGCTTTCTTT
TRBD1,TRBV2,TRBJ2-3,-,CASMGQVLSTDTQYF,TGTGCCAGCATGGGACAGGTTTTGAGCACAGATACGCAGTATTTT
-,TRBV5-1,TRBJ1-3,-,CASSTGDRGSTIYF,TGCGCCAGCAGCACGGGCGACCGGGGAAGCACCATATATTTT
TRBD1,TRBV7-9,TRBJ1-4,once,CASSPQGGAGGEKLFF,TGTGCCAGCAGCCCCCAGGGGGGCGCCGGAGGTGAAAAACTGTTTTTT
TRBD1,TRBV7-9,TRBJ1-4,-,CASSLVQGGEKLFF,TGTGCCAGCAGCTTAGTACAGGGGGGAGAAAAACTGTTTTTT
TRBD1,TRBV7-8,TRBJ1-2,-,CASSDYTGTGFGYTF,TGTGCCAGCAGCGACTACACCGGGACAGGCTTTGGCTACACCTTC
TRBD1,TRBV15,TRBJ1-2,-,CATSRSGQNGYTF,TGTGCCACCAGCAGATCGGGACAGAATGGCTACACCTTC
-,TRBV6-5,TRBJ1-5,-,CASNDRPNQPQHF,TGTGCCAGCAACGACAGGCCCAATCAGCCCCAGCATTTT
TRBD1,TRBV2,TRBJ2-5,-,CASSESRTGFGETQYF,TGTGCCAGCAGTGAATCTAGGACAGGTTTTGGAGAGACCCAGTACTTC
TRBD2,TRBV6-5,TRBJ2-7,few,CASSFGGGSSYEQYF,TGTGCCAGCAGTTTCGGGGGGGGGAGCTCCTACGAGCAGTACTTC
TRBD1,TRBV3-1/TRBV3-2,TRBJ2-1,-,CASSHSQGESSYNEQFF,TGTGCCAGCAGCCATTCTCAGGGGGAGAGCTCCTACAATGAGCAGTTCTTC
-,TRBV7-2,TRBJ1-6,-,CASSLTAQGGSPLHF,TGTGCCAGCAGCTTAACCGCGCAGGGAGGTTCACCCCTCCACTTT
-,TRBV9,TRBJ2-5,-,CASSLEETQYF,TGTGCCAGCAGTCTAGAGGAGACCCAGTACTTC
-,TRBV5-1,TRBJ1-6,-,CASTTLPQGSGSPLHF,TGCGCCAGCACCACCCTTCCACAGGGCTCTGGTTCACCCCTCCACTTT
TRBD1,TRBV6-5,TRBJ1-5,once,CASRSQGLNQPQHF,TGTGCCAGCAGGTCACAGGGGCTCAATCAGCCCCAGCATTTT
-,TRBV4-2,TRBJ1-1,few,CASSQGQLNTEAFF,TGTGCCAGCAGCCAAGGACAGTTGAACACTGAAGCTTTCTTT
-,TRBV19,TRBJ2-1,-,CASSGTPRGNEQFF,TGTGCCAGTAGTGGGACTCCACGCGGAAATGAGCAGTTCTTC
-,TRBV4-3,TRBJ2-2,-,CASRQGLSNTGELFF,TGCGCCAGCAGACAAGGACTATCCAACACCGGGGAGCTGTTTTTT
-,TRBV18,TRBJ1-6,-,CASSPTRNSPLHF,TGTGCCAGCTCACCAACTAGAAATTCACCCCTCCACTTT
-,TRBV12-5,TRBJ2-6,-,CASGLGPGSGANVLTF,TGTGCTAGTGGTTTGGGCCCAGGCTCTGGGGCCAACGTCCTGACTTTC
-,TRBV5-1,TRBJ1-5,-,CASSFQQGPGQPQHF,TGCGCCAGCAGCTTCCAGCAGGGTCCTGGGCAGCCCCAGCATTTT
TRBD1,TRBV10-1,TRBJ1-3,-,CASSEGTGHSGNTIYF,TGCGCCAGCAGTGAGGGGACAGGCCACTCTGGAAACACCATATATTTT
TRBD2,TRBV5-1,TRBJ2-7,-,CPSLSGGGGRGGEQYF,TGCCCCAGTTTGAGCGGTGGGGGGGGCCGGGGGGGGGAGCAGTACTTC
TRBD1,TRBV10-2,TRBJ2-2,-,CASRARTGGNTGELFF,TGCGCCAGCAGGGCCCGGACAGGGGGTAACACCGGGGAGCTGTTTTTT
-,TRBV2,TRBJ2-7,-,CASSNRGSLAEQYF,TGTGCCAGCAGTAATAGGGGTTCGTTAGCCGAGCAGTACTTC